Below, 5 T cell receptor beta chains from the same sample are listed, as sequenced in a study of blood T cells in healthy people across ages. The use of a sample-barcoded 5' primer and a J-beta primer mix characterized a second PCR of roughly 6 to 11 cycles. From the 5' RACE reads, TCRdb called clonotypes with MiXCR, one entry per CDR3 protein. The sample includes some 1.8 million distinct CDR3 sequences, 35% to 50% of them seen just once. The sample was blood. These receptors came from a human donor in good health.

This clonotype was counted a few times. The V call is TRBV4-2, the J call TRBJ2-5; D is undetermined. The germline V gene encodes CDR1 LGHNA and CDR2 YNFKEQ. This CDR3 is built from 14 residues. V was shortened by 1 base and J by 2 bases, with 8 bases between the two germline ends. For the CDR3, the DNA is TGTGCCAGCAGCCAAGGCTCCGTGCAAGAGACCCAGTACTTC. Translation: CASSQGSVQETQYF.

The chain carries TRBV20-1 and TRBJ2-1; D unresolved. Germline CDR1 and CDR2: DFQATT and SNEGSKA (reference sequence). The CDR3 is 12 amino acids. The V end lost 4 bases, the J end lost 2 bases, and 6 bases lay between the germline ends. The CDR3 coding sequence is TGCAGTGCTACCGGACCCTACAATGAGCAGTTCTTC. Protein sequence: CSATGPYNEQFF.

J is TRBJ1-2 and V is TRBV7-2; D possibly corresponds to TRBD1 (6 bases). V lost 5 bases and J lost 5, with 27 bases in between. CDR1 and CDR2 (germline): SGHTA, FQGNSA. This CDR3 comprises 18 residues. The CDR3 DNA is TGTGCCAGCAGCCCGCCGGGGACAAGGGTGGAAGCCTTGTATGGCTACACCTTC. It encodes CASSPPGTRVEALYGYTF. The full variable domain, its missing parts supplied by reference TRBV7-2 and TRBJ1-2, is GAGVSQSPSNKVTEKGKDVELRCDPISGHTALYWYRQSLGQGLEFLIYFQGNSAPDKSGLPSDRFSAERTGGSVSTLTIQRTQQEDSAVYLCASSPPGTRVEALYGYTFGSGTRLTVV.

The rearrangement joins TRBV27 to TRBJ1-5; no clear D gene. V lost 6 bases to trimming and J lost 2 bases, with 8 bases between them. Per the germline V gene, CDR1 is MNHEY and CDR2 is SMNVEV (reference sequence). The CDR3 is 13 amino acids. The CDR3 DNA reads as TGTGCCAGCAGCCATAGGCGCAATCAGCCCCAGCATTTT. It is translated as CASSHRRNQPQHF.

The genes are TRBV20-1 and TRBJ1-2, with D possibly TRBD1 on 5 matching bases. V was shortened by 3 bases and J by 0 bases, with 17 bases between the two germline ends. Germline CDR1 DFQATT, CDR2 SNEGSKA (reference sequence). CDR3 length equals 16 residues. For the CDR3, the DNA is TGCAGTGCTAGTCCCCTCGGAGGGGCCTCTAACTATGGCTACACCTTC. Translation: CSASPLGGASNYGYTF.